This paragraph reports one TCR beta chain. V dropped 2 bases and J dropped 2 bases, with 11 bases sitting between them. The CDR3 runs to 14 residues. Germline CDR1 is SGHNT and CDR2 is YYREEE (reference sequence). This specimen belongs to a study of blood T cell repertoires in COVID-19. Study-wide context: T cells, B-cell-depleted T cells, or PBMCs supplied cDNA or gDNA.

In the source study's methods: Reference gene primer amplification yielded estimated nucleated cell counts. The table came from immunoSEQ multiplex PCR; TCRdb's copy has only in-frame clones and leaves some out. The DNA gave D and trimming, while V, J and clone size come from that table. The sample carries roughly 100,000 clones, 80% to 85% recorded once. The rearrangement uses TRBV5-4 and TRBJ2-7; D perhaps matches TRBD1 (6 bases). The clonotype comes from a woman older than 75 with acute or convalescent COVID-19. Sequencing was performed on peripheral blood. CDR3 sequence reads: CASSFGQSPYEQYF. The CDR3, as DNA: TGTGCCAGCAGCTTTGGACAGTCCCCCTACGAGCAGTACTTC.